This paragraph covers one T cell receptor beta chain sequence. What antigen it recognizes has not been identified. No much larger clonotype is one base removed from it; base qualities were not supplied. The sample is drawn from a study of cytotoxic CD8 clonotypes in ibrutinib-treated CLL (dated by TCRdb to about 2021). With respect to the entire study: The cohort had about ten relapsed/refractory and under 16 treatment-naive patients; under 18 were IGHV unmutated. Partial responses were observed in about 25 patients and complete responses in 2; after a median follow-up of around 68 months, remission was maintained in 15 or so patients and progression was observed in approximately 12. Response samples were obtained after a median of around 11 months of treatment, with a range of roughly 6 to 40 months. An average of around 250,000 productive templates and tens of thousands of productive rearrangements was obtained per sample. Of the 86 people in the trial, approximately 26 had longitudinal samples available. Cryopreserved peripheral blood mononuclear cells were obtained before treatment, at response, and at either sustained remission or disease progression. Every sample from remission and from progressive disease was obtained while the patients were still on ibrutinib. Results and caveats for the whole study, not just this receptor: Baseline clonality exceeded that of age-matched healthy donors and correlated strongly with circulating CD8+ T-cell counts. At ibrutinib response clonality went up, during sustained remission it held steady, and at progression it dropped back toward baseline. Public clonotypes were rare and either shrank or stayed stable during treatment, and the rise in clonality at ibrutinib response reflected expansion of private clonotypes. Sampling times were not matched between patients in sustained remission and patients whose disease was progressing, and lymph node repertoires were not examined.

On a MiSeq, deep resolution sequencing aimed for a depth between 1 in 1 million and 1 in 200,000 T cells, with each clonotype covered roughly 10x on average. TCR beta libraries were generated with the immunoSEQ hsTCRB Kit. As for how the authors treated the data: The data were analyzed with ImmunoSEQ Analyzer and ImmunoSEQ Data Assistant, and V, D and J gene assignments followed IMGT definitions. Clonality, which ranges from 0 to 1, was calculated by subtracting the normalized Shannon entropy of productive rearrangement frequencies from one. Only overrepresented clonotypes making up at least 0.05% of the repertoire of each patient were included in the public clonotype analysis. Thirteen age-matched healthy donor repertoires from immuneACCESS were used as controls for clonality. Sourced from immuneACCESS, this table was stored by TCRdb with only in-frame sequences that have V and J called. A share of the clones is absent; for the studies checked, an unresolved V gene accounts for under half, and the remainder has no known explanation. The V and J calls and clone size are taken from that table; D and trimming were inferred from the DNA. The sample data list around 140,000 clones, and about 84% of these were observed just once. Roughly 7.2% of the sample is taken by the ten largest.

For TCR beta library preparation, about 2.2 micrograms of genomic DNA was extracted from cryopreserved PBMCs. High-throughput TCR beta sequencing was performed on longitudinal blood samples from CLL patients receiving ibrutinib monotherapy. The patients took part in an open-label, single-center phase 2 trial of ibrutinib monotherapy. The V end gives up 4 bases and the J end 5 bases, leaving 5 bases in the junction not matched to a gene. CDR1 LNHDA and CDR2 SQIVND were looked up in the germline V gene (reference sequence). Measured from the cysteine to the phenylalanine, the CDR3 is 15 residues long. Just the 45-base CDR3 DNA is kept, in frame starting at base 1.

The chain employs TRBV19 and TRBJ1-5; 10 middle bases align to TRBD1. This sequence originates from a human donor with chronic lymphocytic leukemia. Material: PBMCs, obtained after 36 months of ibrutinib treatment. The CDR3 region has the sequence CASSTGQGFDQPQHF. In nucleotides, the sequence is TGTGCCAGTAGTACGGGACAGGGGTTTGATCAGCCCCAGCATTTT.